This note documents a single TCR beta chain sequence. A much larger clone differs by one base, so this may be a read error. It was with a sample-barcoded 5' primer and a J-beta primer mix that a second PCR of roughly 7 to 12 cycles was run. A single record per CDR3 protein comes from TCRdb applying MiXCR to the 5' RACE reads. In the table there are 600,000 to 650,000 distinct CDR3 sequences, roughly 58% of which are singletons. These data originate in a study of blood T cells in healthy people across ages. The sample, approximately 10 milliliters of peripheral blood, was drawn from each donor. Trimming took off 1 base at V and 0 bases at J, with 7 bases between the two ends. This CDR3 has 14 amino acids. Germline V lookup: CDR1 DFQATT, CDR2 SNEGSKA (reference sequence).

The gene calls are TRBV20-1 and TRBJ2-4, with D perhaps assigned TRBD1 or TRBD2 (5 bases each). This TCR was recovered from a man between 60 and 70 years old in good health. Sequencing was done on a sample of blood. CDR3 amino acids: CSARAGTAKNIQYF. In nucleotides, the CDR3 is TGCAGTGCTAGAGCAGGGACAGCCAAAAACATTCAGTACTTC.